This entry describes one TCR beta chain. The table lists this clonotype with a few counts. No cognate antigen has been identified for it. No much larger clonotype is one base removed from it; base qualities were not supplied. The sample's treatment or condition label, in plain terms: allogeneic hematopoietic cell transplantation with graft depleted of TCRalphabeta T cells and CD19 B cells. The transplant recipients were children given TCRalphabeta/CD19-depleted allogeneic hematopoietic cell grafts. Library creation used PCR. Reads for this sample came from an Illumina HiSeq 2500. TCR library preparation used molecular barcoding, with unique molecular identifiers applied to normalize quantification of the TCRbeta repertoire. In-frame beta chains were kept once TCRdb had trimmed the public reads at Q25 with fastp and called clones with MiXCR. Entries that share a CDR3 protein sequence are merged under the most common genes and DNA. For this sample there are about 540,000 distinct CDR3 sequences; approximately 30% appear just once. The ten largest clones take up around 36% of the sample.

The entry originates in a study of T-cell reconstitution after alpha-beta-depleted transplantation in children (dated by TCRdb to about 2016). In the study overall: The study quantitatively tracked T-cell immune reconstitution after TCRalphabeta/CD19-depleted allogeneic hematopoietic cell transplantation in children using TCR repertoire profiling. What the research found in general, with its limitations: In some patients, the high TCRbeta diversity seen at day 60 was put down to recipient T cells and intrathymic progenitors that had survived conditioning. The frequencies of hyperexpanded clones fell over the following months, and after one year, T-cell counts and TCRbeta diversity were mostly attributed to newly produced T cells. About two months after transplant, the apparently early recovery of alphabetaT-cell counts reportedly depended on just several hundred clones that had expanded rapidly and came from non-depleted graft cells.

For CDR1 and CDR2, the germline V gene lists SGHDT and YYEEEE. Trimming leaves V shorter by 2 bases and J shorter by 4 bases, with the junction holding 7 bases beyond the gene matches. The CDR3 contains 15 residues, cysteine and phenylalanine counted. The read is trimmed to its CDR3 DNA, 45 bases read in frame from base 1. The chain is encoded by TRBV5-6 joined to TRBJ2-7; TRBD1 matches 9 bases in the middle. The sample consisted of PBMCs, taken before TCRalphabeta/CD19-depleted stem cell transplant. This sequence originates from a boy under three years old with Wiskott-Aldrich syndrome, due to receive a stem cell transplant. For the CDR3, the sequence is CASSFLGTGLYEQYF. The nucleotide sequence reads as follows: TGTGCCAGCAGCTTCCTGGGGACAGGGTTGTACGAGCAGTACTTC.